A selection of T cell receptor beta chains follows, all from one sample in a study of Ad26.COV2.S vaccination and SARS-CoV-2 variants. The repertoire was sequenced with immunoSEQ multiplex PCR; TCRdb's copy has only in-frame clones and lacks some. The sample yields just over 350,000 clones, about 91% seen once. The source was peripheral blood, collected after recovery from COVID-19. Every receptor here comes from a human donor who had recovered from COVID-19. Both conserved end residues are part of each CDR3. A D gene is named only where the DNA matches it firmly. Not all rows give a size; the values are once, few, many and, for expanded clones, a class.

size	D	V	J	CDR3	DNA
-	-	TRBV4-3	TRBJ2-1	CASSQVGGGFLNEQFF	TGCGCCAGCAGCCAGGTGGGAGGGGGGTTTCTCAATGAGCAGTTCTTC
-	-	TRBV6-6	TRBJ2-2	CASSHPTGELFF	TGTGCCAGCAGCCACCCTACCGGGGAGCTGTTTTTT
-	-	TRBV5-4	TRBJ2-7	CASSLGGVGSYEQYF	TGTGCCAGCAGCTTGGGGGGGGTGGGATCCTACGAGCAGTACTTC
-	TRBD2	TRBV25-1	TRBJ2-7	CASSLSSGGPPYEQYF	TGTGCCAGCAGCCTAAGCAGCGGGGGGCCTCCCTACGAGCAGTACTTC
-	-	TRBV2	TRBJ2-6	CARDTAPGTNFGGANVLTF	TGTGCCAGGGATACCGCCCCCGGGACAAACTTTGGTGGGGCCAACGTCCTGACTTTC
-	-	TRBV7-2	TRBJ1-1	CASSPTMGRTEAFF	TGTGCCAGCAGCCCTACCATGGGTAGGACTGAAGCTTTCTTT
few	-	TRBV19	TRBJ2-7	CASSPSFDFTYEQYF	TGTGCCAGTTCTCCTAGCTTTGATTTTACCTACGAGCAGTACTTC
-	-	TRBV6-6	TRBJ2-7	CASSNVQGYEQYF	TGTGCCAGCAGTAATGTTCAGGGGTACGAGCAGTACTTC
-	TRBD1	TRBV18	TRBJ1-1	CASSVLPPTGTVNTEAFF	TGTGCCAGCTCGGTCCTGCCCCCAACCGGGACAGTGAACACTGAAGCTTTCTTT
-	TRBD1	TRBV19	TRBJ1-2	CASSIYGTGYGYTF	TGTGCCAGTAGTATATATGGGACAGGGTATGGCTACACCTTC
-	-	TRBV4-3	TRBJ1-5	CASSQDTGQRGYNQPQHF	TGCGCCAGCAGCCAAGATACGGGGCAAAGAGGTTACAATCAGCCCCAGCATTTT
-	-	TRBV27	TRBJ1-1	CASSPKGYPMNTEAFF	TGTGCCAGCAGTCCAAAGGGGTACCCTATGAACACTGAAGCTTTCTTT
-	-	TRBV19	TRBJ1-6	CASSVRDSYNSPLHF	TGTGCCAGTAGTGTACGGGACTCCTATAATTCACCCCTCCACTTT
-	TRBD2	TRBV5-5	TRBJ2-3	CASSLGGLAADTQYF	TGTGCCAGCAGCTTGGGGGGACTAGCGGCAGATACGCAGTATTTT